This TCR beta chain is from a study of T cell responses to AZD1222 COVID-19 vaccine. Study-wide results and limits: Spike-specific TCRs gained breadth and depth after people received two AZD1222 doses. The span of vaccine-associated CD4 TCRs extended across spike, with dominance at 160-218 and 743-854. Without day 14 samples, only post-peak T cell repertoires were studied.

The V end lost 5 bases, the J end lost 1 base, and 11 bases lay between the germline ends. Germline V gene lookup returns CDR1 SEHNR and CDR2 FQNEAQ (reference sequence). The CDR3 extends over 14 amino acids. Clones were sequenced by immunoSEQ multiplex PCR, and TCRdb holds only the in-frame ones, with some missing. The sample records 120,000 to 150,000 clones, over 85% being singletons. This clone appeared a few times. Its antigen is undetermined. Sequences were derived from peripheral blood, sampled on day 0 of AZD1222 vaccination. This TCR was recovered from an adult in good health. This sequence joins TRBV7-9 and TRBJ1-1; D is unresolved. For the CDR3, the DNA is TGTGCCAGCAGCCCCCCGGAGGGGAACACTGAAGCTTTCTTT. It encodes CASSPPEGNTEAFF.